Described below is a single T cell receptor beta chain sequence and its context. This clonotype is characterized as hyperexpanded (1% or more). Its antigen is unknown. Base qualities are not recorded, but no much larger clone differs from it by a single base. Donors were patients with localized lung adenocarcinoma, a subtype of non-small cell lung cancer. The centers of localized lung adenocarcinomas were where the samples came from. For TCR repertoire analysis, CD4+ T cells from tumor tissue were profiled apart from CD8+ T cells. V loses 5 bases, J loses 5 bases, and the germline ends lie 15 bases apart. Inclusive of the bounding cysteine and phenylalanine, the CDR3 is 15 residues long. Kept here is only the CDR3 DNA, which spans 45 bases and is read in frame from base 1. CDR1 MNHEY and CDR2 SVGAGI are derived from the germline V gene. The receptor library was made with PCR. Data came from a HiSeq X Ten. TCRdb took the public reads, trimmed them with fastp at Q25, ran MiXCR for clone calling and kept in-frame beta chains. Records with the same CDR3 protein are collapsed into one entry carrying the most frequent genes and DNA. A total of approximately 4,100 distinct CDR3 sequences appear in this sample, 60% to 65% of them only once. The ten largest clones add up to roughly 15% of the sample.

The sample originates from a study of CD4 and CD8 cells across lung adenocarcinoma regions (dated by TCRdb to about 2018). Background for the entire study: The study examined intratumor heterogeneity of the T cell receptor repertoire by comparing tumor centers with tumor margins.

Recombination linked TRBV6-5 to TRBJ2-2, with a tentative D gene TRBD2 over 6 matching bases. This clonotype originated in a male donor with lung adenocarcinoma. The CD4 and CD8 labels of this study may be unreliable. What was sequenced was CD4+ T cells from the center of a lung tumor. Taken with the paper, the label for cell subset or site translates to: tumor center region. This receptor has the CDR3 CASSTTGTYTGELFF. The DNA sequence follows: TGTGCCAGCAGTACTACCGGGACTTATACCGGGGAGCTGTTTTTT.